This entry lists 25 T cell receptor beta chains sequenced from one sample in a study of cytomegalovirus exposure and HLA in healthy donors. The data were produced by immunoSEQ multiplex PCR, yet TCRdb's version contains in-frame clones alone and is incomplete. Found here are tens of thousands of clones, roughly 96% of them singletons; the top ten hold 2.4%. Source material: PBMCs. These receptors all stem from a man between 18 and 35 years old in good health and CMV-seronegative.

The chain is built from TRBV2 and TRBJ2-5, with TRBD1 as a possible D gene (6 bases). The CDR3 extends over 11 amino acids. The germline V gene has CDR1 SNHLY and CDR2 FYNNEI. V was pared by 9 bases and J by 5 bases, with 10 bases between. CDR3: CARDRLETQYF. The CDR3 DNA reads TGTGCCAGAGACAGGCTGGAGACCCAGTACTTC.

The V and J genes are TRBV14 and TRBJ2-7; possible D gene TRBD1, 7 bases. The CDR3 runs to 15 residues. V gave up 4 bases and J gave up 0 bases, with 13 bases separating them. Germline CDR1 reads SGHDN; CDR2 reads FVKESK. This CDR3 is CASSRRGQNSYEQYF. The CDR3 DNA is TGTGCCAGCAGCCGGAGGGGACAGAACTCCTACGAGCAGTACTTC.

This clone was observed once. This chain joins TRBV19 and TRBJ2-1; TRBD1 matches at 8 bases. The CDR3 sequence is 14 residues long. J gave up 8 bases and V 6 bases, and 9 bases lay outside the gene matches. Germline CDR1 LNHDA, CDR2 SQIVND (reference sequence). The CDR3 DNA is TGTGCCAGTAGGACCGGACAGGGTAAGGATGAGCAGTTCTTC. Protein sequence: CASRTGQGKDEQFF.

This CDR3 reads CASRKTGTDEQYF. In DNA form, the CDR3 reads TGTGCCAGTAGGAAGACAGGGACCGACGAGCAGTACTTC. J is TRBJ2-7 and V is TRBV19; 7 nucleotides agree with TRBD1. V lost 6 bases to trimming and J lost 5 bases; unmatched junction nucleotides: 7. CDR3 length: 13 residues. Germline V gives CDR1 LNHDA, CDR2 SQIVND (reference sequence).

The chain links TRBV7-8 to TRBJ2-3; 8 positions agree with TRBD1. Germline CDR1 reads SGHVS; CDR2 reads FQNEAQ. Trimming cost V 5 bases and J 4 bases; bases outside gene matches: 8. The CDR3 covers 15 residues. The CDR3: CASSRTGGLADTQYF. The CDR3 bases are TGTGCCAGCAGCCGAACAGGGGGTCTGGCAGATACGCAGTATTTT.

V gene TRBV11-3 combines with J gene TRBJ1-1; D gene uncertain. CDR1 is SGHNT, CDR2 YENEEA, per germline. The CDR3 is 15 amino acids. Deletions cut 5 bases from V and 0 bases from J, with 13 bases between. The CDR3 here is CASSPLGGMNTEAFF. DNA of the CDR3: TGTGCCAGCAGCCCCCTCGGCGGGATGAACACTGAAGCTTTCTTT.

The chain joins TRBV5-4 to TRBJ1-2; D uncertain. Germline CDR1 reads SGHNT; CDR2 reads YYREEE (reference sequence). The CDR3 is 16 amino acids. Trimming pared 0 bases from V and 0 bases from J, leaving 12 bases between. CDR3 sequence (DNA): TGTGCCAGCAGCTTGGGCCACCTTCCAGCTAACTATGGCTACACCTTC. Amino acid sequence: CASSLGHLPANYGYTF.

This chain joins TRBV2 and TRBJ1-1; 7 positions match TRBD1. This CDR3 is 12 amino acids long. Germline-derived CDR1 and CDR2 are SNHLY and FYNNEI. With V trimmed by 4 bases and J by 6 bases, 2 bases remained unmatched. CDR3 nucleotides: TGTGCCAGCAGTGTAGGGGGCGCTGAAGCTTTCTTT. This encodes CASSVGGAEAFF.

J is TRBJ1-1 and V is TRBV30; TRBD1 aligns across 10 bases. The CDR3 is 15 amino acids. Germline values: CDR1 GTSNPN, CDR2 SVGIG (reference sequence). V dropped 5 bases and J dropped 0; count of bases not matched to a gene: 6. CDR3 residues: CAWQGQGVLNTEAFF. DNA for the CDR3: TGTGCCTGGCAAGGACAGGGGGTACTGAACACTGAAGCTTTCTTT.

V and J are TRBV5-4 and TRBJ2-7; 10 bases are a match to TRBD1. In germline, CDR1 is SGHNT, CDR2 YYREEE (reference sequence). The CDR3 runs to 15 residues. Trimming at V came to 4 bases and at J to 2 bases, leaving 6 bases not matched to a gene. CDR3 region: CASSRPGQGTYEQYF. The CDR3 DNA follows: TGTGCCAGCAGCCGACCGGGACAGGGGACCTACGAGCAGTACTTC.

The chain joins TRBV2 to TRBJ2-1, with D tentatively TRBD2 (6 bases). CDR1 is SNHLY and CDR2 is FYNNEI in the germline V gene. Trimming pared 2 bases from V and 3 bases from J, leaving 11 bases between. The CDR3 spans 15 residues. CDR3 in DNA: TGTGCCAGCAGTGAACGGGAGATCTACTACAATGAGCAGTTCTTC. Its protein product is CASSEREIYYNEQFF.

V gene TRBV4-1 combines with J gene TRBJ2-5; 8 positions agree with TRBD1. The CDR3 runs 15 residues. The ends lost 3 bases at V and 5 bases at J; junction bases unmatched: 8. Germline CDR1 MGHRA, CDR2 YSYEKL. This CDR3 reads CASSHGQGVRETQYF. In DNA, the CDR3 is TGCGCCAGCAGCCACGGACAGGGAGTACGGGAGACCCAGTACTTC.

The J gene is TRBJ1-1, the V gene TRBV6-5, with 10 bases matching TRBD1. CDR1 and CDR2 (germline): MNHEY, SVGAGI. The length of the CDR3 is 15 residues. V shed 2 bases, J shed 4 bases, and the junction held 4 bases outside the gene matches. DNA of the CDR3: TGTGCCAGCAGTTACCGGGACAGGGGTGCCACTGAAGCTTTCTTT. Its protein product is CASSYRDRGATEAFF.

The chain recombines TRBV2 with TRBJ2-1; 8 nucleotides agree with TRBD2. The germline gives CDR1 SNHLY, CDR2 FYNNEI. The CDR3 loop spans 15 amino acids. Trimming cost V 6 bases and J 7 bases; bases outside gene matches: 11. The CDR3 sequence: CASRSPGGAVNEQFF. CDR3 DNA sequence: TGTGCCAGCAGAAGCCCGGGAGGGGCTGTGAATGAGCAGTTCTTC.

This sequence joins TRBV5-1 and TRBJ2-2; 8 bases are a match to TRBD2. CDR1 SGHRS and CDR2 YFSETQ come from the germline V gene. V lost 2 bases to trimming and J lost 4 bases; unmatched junction nucleotides: 13. The CDR3 sequence is 18 residues long. CDR3 residues: CASSLRSPGGSFTGELFF. In DNA form, the CDR3 reads TGCGCCAGCAGCTTAAGATCTCCGGGAGGGAGTTTCACCGGGGAGCTGTTTTTT.

The chain combines TRBV6-5 with TRBJ2-7; D possibly corresponds to TRBD1 (7 bases). The CDR3 is made up of 16 amino acids. Trimming cost V 2 bases and J 3 bases, with 17 bases left between them. Germline V lookup: CDR1 MNHEY, CDR2 SVGAGI. CDR3 in amino acids: CASSYLEGAALYEQYF. DNA of the CDR3: TGTGCCAGCAGTTACCTGGAGGGGGCGGCCCTCTACGAGCAGTACTTC.

The chain has TRBV7-9 and TRBJ2-2, with D maybe TRBD2 (5 bases). There are 18 residues in the CDR3. V was shortened by 5 bases and J by 6 bases, with 25 bases between the two germline ends. CDR1 is SEHNR, CDR2 FQNEAQ, per germline (reference sequence). CDR3 sequence (DNA): TGTGCCAGCAGCATGCTCCCCTCCCTCGGGTACGGGGCCGGGGAGCTGTTTTTT. Its protein is CASSMLPSLGYGAGELFF.

The rearrangement joins TRBV7-8 to TRBJ1-1; TRBD1 aligns across 10 bases. This CDR3 contains 15 residues. V lost 0 bases and J lost 4; bases outside the gene matches: 2. CDR1 SGHVS and CDR2 FQNEAQ come from the germline V gene. The CDR3 DNA reads TGTGCCAGCAGCTTAGCCTGGGACAGGGGCACTGAAGCTTTCTTT. Its protein product is CASSLAWDRGTEAFF. Full variable domain (remainder filled in from reference TRBV7-8 and TRBJ1-1): GAGVSQSPRYKVAKRGQDVALRCDPISGHVSLFWYQQALGQGPEFLTYFQNEAQLDKSGLPSDRFFAERPEGSVSTLKIQRTQQEDSAVYLCASSLAWDRGTEAFFGQGTRLTVV.

V usage is TRBV29-1 and J usage is TRBJ2-3; possibly TRBD2 for D (5 bases). There are 14 residues in the CDR3. The ends were cut back, 4 bases at V and 9 bases at J, with 20 bases in the middle. In germline, CDR1 is SQVTM, CDR2 ANQGSEA. The CDR3 DNA is TGCAGCGTTGCGAGTTCACTGTGGGAGCGAACGCAGTATTTT. Its translation is CSVASSLWERTQYF.

This chain connects TRBV7-3 to TRBJ2-1; 7 bases agree with TRBD2. Trimming took 2 bases from V and 6 from J; bases not matched to a gene: 13. CDR3 length: 17 amino acids. The germline V gene has CDR1 SGHTA and CDR2 FQGTGA. The DNA for the CDR3 is TGTGCCAGCAGCTTAGATGCCCGAGGATGGGGGGGCAATGAGCAGTTCTTC. The encoded protein is CASSLDARGWGGNEQFF.

The chain is built from TRBV6-5 and TRBJ2-3; D is unclear. V lost 0 bases, J lost 3 bases, and 7 bases lay in between. The CDR3 is 14 residues long. Germline V CDR1 and CDR2: MNHEY, SVGAGI. The CDR3 loop is CASSYSGGTDTQYF. The CDR3 nucleotides are TGTGCCAGCAGTTACTCCGGCGGAACAGATACGCAGTATTTT.

The rearrangement uses TRBV5-1 and TRBJ2-2, with TRBD1 matching over 8 bases. CDR1 and CDR2 (germline): SGHRS, YFSETQ. The V and J ends lost 4 bases and 1 base, in that order; junction bases with no gene match: 6. There are 16 residues in the CDR3. The CDR3 DNA is TGCGCCAGCAGCGTGGGACAGGTGGGGAACACCGGGGAGCTGTTTTTT. Its translation is CASSVGQVGNTGELFF.

The chain joins TRBV5-4 to TRBJ2-5, with 8 nucleotides matching TRBD1. Trimming at V came to 4 bases and at J to 5 bases, leaving 4 bases not matched to a gene. The CDR3 runs 13 residues. CDR1 and CDR2 (germline): SGHNT, YYREEE (reference sequence). CDR3 protein: CASSDRGRETQYF. The CDR3 DNA is TGTGCCAGCAGCGACAGGGGAAGGGAGACCCAGTACTTC. The full variable domain, with the rest looked up from reference TRBV5-4 and TRBJ2-5, is ETGVTQSPTHLIKTRGQQVTLRCSSQSGHNTVSWYQQALGQGPQFIFQYYREEENGRGNFPPRFSGLQFPNYSSELNVNALELDDSALYLCASSDRGRETQYFGPGTRLLVL.

The J gene is TRBJ2-7, the V gene TRBV11-3, with 11 bases fitting TRBD2. Germline trimming cut 4 bases from V and 4 bases from J; bases unmatched to any gene: 6. Germline CDR1 SGHNT, CDR2 YENEEA. This CDR3 has 15 residues. The CDR3 region is CASSYLAGGNYEQYF. The CDR3 DNA reads as TGTGCCAGCAGCTACCTAGCGGGAGGAAATTACGAGCAGTACTTC.

This chain joins TRBV5-1 and TRBJ2-5; a weak D match, TRBD2 (6 bases). This CDR3 has 18 amino acids. Trimming stripped 4 bases from V and 4 bases from J, with 26 bases between. Per germline, CDR1 SGHRS and CDR2 YFSETQ. CDR3 loop: CASSPEVSASDKGETQYF. The DNA of the CDR3 is TGCGCCAGCAGCCCCGAGGTTTCGGCTAGCGACAAGGGAGAGACCCAGTACTTC.